This section outlines one T cell receptor beta chain sequence together with its context. J lost 10 bases, V lost 4 bases, and 6 bases had no gene match. CDR3 length: 14 residues. Germline CDR1 LGHDT, CDR2 YNNKEL (reference sequence). This sample was included in a study of blood T cell repertoires in COVID-19. TCRdb keeps only in-frame clones here, not all; method: immunoSEQ multiplex PCR. Of roughly 98,000 clones listed, roughly 80% are singletons. The TCR originated in a man in his 70s with active or convalescent COVID-19. Sequenced sample: peripheral blood. This sequence joins TRBV3-1 (or the pseudogene TRBV3-2) and TRBJ1-6; 8 nucleotides line up with TRBD1. DNA of the CDR3: TGTGCCAGCAGCCCCTTACAGGGGGAATCACCCCTCCACTTT. Translated: CASSPLQGESPLHF.